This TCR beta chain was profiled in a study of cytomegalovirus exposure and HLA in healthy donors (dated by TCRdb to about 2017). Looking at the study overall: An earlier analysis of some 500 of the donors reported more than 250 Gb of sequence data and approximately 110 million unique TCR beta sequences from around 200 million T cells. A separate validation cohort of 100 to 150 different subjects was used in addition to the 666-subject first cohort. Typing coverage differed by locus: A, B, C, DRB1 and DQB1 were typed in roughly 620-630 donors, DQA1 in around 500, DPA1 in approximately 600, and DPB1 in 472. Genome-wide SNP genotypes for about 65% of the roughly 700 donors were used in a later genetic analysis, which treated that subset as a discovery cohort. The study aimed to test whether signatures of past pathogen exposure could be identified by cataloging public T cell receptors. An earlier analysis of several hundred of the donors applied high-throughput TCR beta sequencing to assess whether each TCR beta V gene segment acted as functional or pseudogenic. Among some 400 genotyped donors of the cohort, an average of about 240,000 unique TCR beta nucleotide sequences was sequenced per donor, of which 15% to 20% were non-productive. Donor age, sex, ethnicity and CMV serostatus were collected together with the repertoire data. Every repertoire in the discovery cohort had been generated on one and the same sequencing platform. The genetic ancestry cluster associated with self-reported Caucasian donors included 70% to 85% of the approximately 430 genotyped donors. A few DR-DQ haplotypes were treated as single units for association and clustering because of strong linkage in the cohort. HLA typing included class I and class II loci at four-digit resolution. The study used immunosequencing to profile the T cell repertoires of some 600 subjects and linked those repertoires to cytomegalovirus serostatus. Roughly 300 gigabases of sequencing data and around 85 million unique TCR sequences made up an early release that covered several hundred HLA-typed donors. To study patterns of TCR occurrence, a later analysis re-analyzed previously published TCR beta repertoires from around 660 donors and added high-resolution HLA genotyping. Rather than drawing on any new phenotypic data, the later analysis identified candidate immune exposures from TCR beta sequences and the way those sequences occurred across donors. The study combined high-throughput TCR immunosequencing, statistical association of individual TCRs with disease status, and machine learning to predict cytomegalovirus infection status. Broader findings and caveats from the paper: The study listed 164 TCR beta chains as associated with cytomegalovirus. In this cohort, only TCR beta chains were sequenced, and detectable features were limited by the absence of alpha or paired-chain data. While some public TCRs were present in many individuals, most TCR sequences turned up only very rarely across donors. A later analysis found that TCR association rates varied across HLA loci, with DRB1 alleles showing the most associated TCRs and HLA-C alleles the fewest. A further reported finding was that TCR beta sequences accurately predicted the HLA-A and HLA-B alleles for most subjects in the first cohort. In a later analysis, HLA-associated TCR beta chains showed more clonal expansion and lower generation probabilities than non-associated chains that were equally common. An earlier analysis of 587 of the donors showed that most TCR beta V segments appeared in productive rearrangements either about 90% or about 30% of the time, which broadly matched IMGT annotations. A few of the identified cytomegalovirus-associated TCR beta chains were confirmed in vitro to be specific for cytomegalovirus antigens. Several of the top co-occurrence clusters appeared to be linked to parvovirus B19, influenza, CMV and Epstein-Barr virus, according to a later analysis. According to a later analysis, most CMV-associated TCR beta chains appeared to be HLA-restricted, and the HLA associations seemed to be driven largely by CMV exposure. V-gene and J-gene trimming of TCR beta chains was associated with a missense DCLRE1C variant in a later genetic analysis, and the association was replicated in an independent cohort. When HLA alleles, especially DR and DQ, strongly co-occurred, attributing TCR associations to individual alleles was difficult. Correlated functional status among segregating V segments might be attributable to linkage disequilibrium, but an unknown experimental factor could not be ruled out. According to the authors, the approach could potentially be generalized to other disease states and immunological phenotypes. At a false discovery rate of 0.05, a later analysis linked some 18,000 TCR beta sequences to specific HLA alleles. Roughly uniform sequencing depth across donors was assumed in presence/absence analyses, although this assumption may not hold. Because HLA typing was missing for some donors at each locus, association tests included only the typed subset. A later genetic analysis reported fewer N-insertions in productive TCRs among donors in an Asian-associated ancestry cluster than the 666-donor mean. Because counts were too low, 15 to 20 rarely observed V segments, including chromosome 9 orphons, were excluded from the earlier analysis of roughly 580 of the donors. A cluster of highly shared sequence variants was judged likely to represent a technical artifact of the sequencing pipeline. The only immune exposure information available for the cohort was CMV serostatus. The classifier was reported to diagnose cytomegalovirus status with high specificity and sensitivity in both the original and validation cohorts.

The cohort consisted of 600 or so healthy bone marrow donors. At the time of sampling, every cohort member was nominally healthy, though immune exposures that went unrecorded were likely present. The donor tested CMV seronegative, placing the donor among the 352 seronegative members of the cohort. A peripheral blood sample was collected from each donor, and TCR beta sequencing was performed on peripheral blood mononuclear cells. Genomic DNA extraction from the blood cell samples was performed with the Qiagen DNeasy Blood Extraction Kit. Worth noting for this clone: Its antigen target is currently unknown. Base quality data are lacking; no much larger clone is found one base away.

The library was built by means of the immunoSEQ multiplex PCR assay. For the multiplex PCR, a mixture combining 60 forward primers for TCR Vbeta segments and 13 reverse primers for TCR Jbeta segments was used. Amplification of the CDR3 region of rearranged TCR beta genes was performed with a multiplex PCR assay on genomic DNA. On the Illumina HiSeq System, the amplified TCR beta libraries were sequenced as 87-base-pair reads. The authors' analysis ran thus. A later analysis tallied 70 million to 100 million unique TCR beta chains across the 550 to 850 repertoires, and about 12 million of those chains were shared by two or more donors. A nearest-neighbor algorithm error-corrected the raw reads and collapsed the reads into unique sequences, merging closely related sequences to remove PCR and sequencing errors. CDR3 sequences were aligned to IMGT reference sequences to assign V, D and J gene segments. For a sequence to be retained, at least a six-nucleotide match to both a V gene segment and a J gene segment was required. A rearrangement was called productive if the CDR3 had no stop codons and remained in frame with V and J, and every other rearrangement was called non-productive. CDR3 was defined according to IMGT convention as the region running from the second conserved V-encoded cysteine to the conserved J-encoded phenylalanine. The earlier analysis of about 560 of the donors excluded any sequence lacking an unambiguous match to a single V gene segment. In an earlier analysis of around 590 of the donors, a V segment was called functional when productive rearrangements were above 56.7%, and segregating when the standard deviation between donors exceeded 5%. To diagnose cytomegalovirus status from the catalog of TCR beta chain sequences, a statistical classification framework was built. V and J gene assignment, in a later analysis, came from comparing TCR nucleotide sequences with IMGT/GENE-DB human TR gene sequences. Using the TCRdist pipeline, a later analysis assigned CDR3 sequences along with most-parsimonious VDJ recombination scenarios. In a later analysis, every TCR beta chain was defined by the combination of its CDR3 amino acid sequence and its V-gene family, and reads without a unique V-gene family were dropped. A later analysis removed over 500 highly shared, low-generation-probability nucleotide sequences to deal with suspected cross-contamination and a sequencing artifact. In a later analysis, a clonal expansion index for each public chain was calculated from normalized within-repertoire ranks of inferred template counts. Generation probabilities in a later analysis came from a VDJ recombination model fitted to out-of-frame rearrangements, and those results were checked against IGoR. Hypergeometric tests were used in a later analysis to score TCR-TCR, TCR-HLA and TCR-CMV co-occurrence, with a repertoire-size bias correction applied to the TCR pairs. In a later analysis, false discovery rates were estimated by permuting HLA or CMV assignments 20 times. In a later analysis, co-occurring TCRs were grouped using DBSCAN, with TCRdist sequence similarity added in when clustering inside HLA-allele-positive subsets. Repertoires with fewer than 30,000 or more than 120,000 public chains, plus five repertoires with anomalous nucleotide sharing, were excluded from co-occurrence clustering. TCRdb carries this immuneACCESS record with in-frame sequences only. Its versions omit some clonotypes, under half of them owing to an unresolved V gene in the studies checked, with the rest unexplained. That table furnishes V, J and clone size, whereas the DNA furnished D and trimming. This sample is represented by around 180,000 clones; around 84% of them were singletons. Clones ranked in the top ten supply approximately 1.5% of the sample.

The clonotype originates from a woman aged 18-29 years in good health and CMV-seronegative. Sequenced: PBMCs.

The CDR3 here reads CASSLGGHQETQYF. The DNA sequence is TGTGCCAGCAGTTTGGGGGGACACCAAGAGACCCAGTACTTC. The V gene is TRBV28 and the J gene is TRBJ2-5; TRBD2 is a possible D gene, resting on 6 matching bases. The CDR3 sequence holds 14 residues, the cysteine and phenylalanine included. Just the 42-base CDR3 DNA is kept, in frame starting at base 1. The V end loses 3 bases and the J end loses 0 bases, and a stretch of 8 bases separates them. The germline V gene specifies MDHEN as CDR1 and SYDVKM as CDR2.